This TCR beta chain stems from a study of CD8 T cells in Susac syndrome (dated by TCRdb to the late 2010s). Some background on the complete study: Whether CD8+ T cell activation and differentiation in Susac syndrome was antigen driven was tested using repertoire sequencing. The study compared CD8+ T cell repertoire clonality among roughly 12 healthy donors, around 14 Susac syndrome patients and some 16 multiple sclerosis patients.

A remark on this clonotype: Which antigen it targets is not known. It has no much larger one-base neighbor in the sample; base qualities were not kept.

RNA was extracted using the RNeasy kit, and roughly 0.45 to 1 ug of the RNA was reverse transcribed with random hexamers. The immunoSEQ multiplex PCR assay, which covers 54 Vbeta and 13 Jbeta segments, was used to amplify TCR beta CDR3 regions. Bias from PCR amplification was corrected by using a synthetic template baseline for primer optimization and for computational correction. In the source study's methods: Reads were annotated to V, D and J genes per IMGT and analyzed with immunoSEQ Analyzer, keeping only productive sequences. Clonality was calculated as one minus the Shannon entropy normalized by log2 of the number of productive unique sequences. Public and private clones were assessed among the 100 most prevalent clones of each patient and control. Clones were defined as Susac-specific when absent from the healthy and MS cohorts, from 1052 published viral clones and from other ImmuneACCESS disease sequences. TCRdb passed the public sequencing reads through fastp at Q25 and MiXCR, retaining productive beta sequences. All rows with the same CDR3 protein become a single entry with the most common DNA and genes. TCRdb's processing, not the authors' own work, is the source of the V and J calls. The sample data list 400,000 or so distinct CDR3 sequences, and about 85% of these were observed just once. The top ten hold approximately 0.11% of the sample.

There are 18 amino acids in the CDR3, from cysteine to phenylalanine inclusive. The sequence is cut down to CDR3 DNA, 54 bases in frame from base 1. After removal of 6 bases from V and 4 bases from J, the junction retains 13 bases not matched to a gene. Peripheral blood CD8+ and CD4+ T cells from healthy donors, Susac syndrome patients and multiple sclerosis patients were profiled using high-throughput TCR beta sequencing. The multiple sclerosis controls were treatment-naive patients whose relapsing-remitting disease, either stable or active, fulfilled the revised McDonald criteria. Bulk CD8+ and CD4+ T cells were purified by magnetic negative isolation, whereas CD8+ TEMRA cells were enriched by FACS. Blood was drawn into EDTA tubes, processed within 24 hours, and PBMCs were isolated by density gradient centrifugation. PBMCs destined for TCR sequencing were cryopreserved in liquid nitrogen and later thawed in a 37 °C water bath. A purity of at least 90% was achieved for sorted or isolated CD4+, CD8+ and CD8+ TEMRA cells.

Beyond this particular receptor, the publication reports: The TCR sequencing and HLA analysis was acknowledged to have included a relatively small number of individuals.

The sequence came from a human donor with multiple sclerosis. Recombination joined TRBV23-1 with TRBJ2-1, with 12 central nucleotides matching TRBD1. TRBV23-1 is classed as an ORF, of uncertain function. Sequencing was carried out using CD8+ T cells from PBMCs. The nucleotides are TGCGCCAGCAGGTCTCCGGGACAGGGGGCAACTACTTACAATGAGCAGTTCTTC. It translates as CASRSPGQGATTYNEQFF.